These T cell receptor beta chains were read from a single sample in a study of T cell repertoires in cytomegalovirus infection. TCRdb re-called the reads through MiXCR, storing one row per CDR3 protein. Of about 900,000 distinct CDR3 sequences in the sample, 30% to 40% were seen once. Which antigens these TCRs recognize remains unknown. This material consisted of cultured CD8+ T cells from PBMCs, taken from culture after CMV antigen stimulation. The receptors come from a human donor in good health (CMV status not recorded). Some clones in this sample may be carry-over from other donors' samples. CDR3s include the opening cysteine and the closing phenylalanine or tryptophan. A D gene is named only where the DNA matches it firmly. Expanded clones get a size class; other rows say once, few or many, or leave the size out.

V	J	D	size	CDR3	DNA
TRBV5-1	TRBJ2-5	TRBD2	.	CASSMTQRGSQETQYF	TGCGCCAGCAGCATGACCCAGCGGGGAAGTCAAGAGACCCAGTACTTC
TRBV7-9	TRBJ1-1	.	many	CASSWEGHTEAFF	TGTGCCAGCAGCTGGGAGGGGCACACTGAAGCTTTCTTT
TRBV7-6	TRBJ1-1	.	many	CASSPWGGNTEAFF	TGTGCCAGCAGCCCCTGGGGGGGAAACACTGAAGCTTTCTTT
TRBV12-5	TRBJ2-2	.	few	CASGLDSTNTGELFF	TGTGCTAGTGGTTTGGACAGCACGAACACCGGGGAGCTGTTTTTT
TRBV12-3/TRBV12-4	TRBJ2-7	TRBD1	few	CASNFGGQIQGSYEQYF	TGTGCCAGCAACTTTGGGGGACAGATACAGGGGAGCTACGAGCAGTACTTC
TRBV7-2	TRBJ2-7	.	many	CASSLGRYSYEQYF	TGTGCCAGCAGCTTAGGTCGGTACTCCTACGAGCAGTACTTC
TRBV7-9	TRBJ1-2	TRBD1	many	CASSAWDRDGGYTF	TGTGCCAGCAGCGCGTGGGACAGGGATGGCGGCTACACCTTC
TRBV25-1	TRBJ1-1	.	few	CASSVSLNTEAFF	TGTGCCAGCAGTGTCAGCCTTAACACTGAAGCTTTCTTT
TRBV28	TRBJ1-6	TRBD1	many	CASRYLQGRHYNSPLHF	TGTGCCAGCAGATATTTACAGGGGAGGCACTATAATTCACCCCTCCACTTT
TRBV7-9	TRBJ2-5	.	.	CASSSAPRGETQYF	TGTGCCAGCAGCTCAGCACCCCGGGGGGAGACCCAGTACTTC
TRBV4-1	TRBJ2-3	TRBD2	.	CASSQEETSGVGDTQYF	TGTGCCAGCAGCCAAGAGGAGACTAGCGGGGTGGGAGATACGCAGTATTTT
TRBV7-9	TRBJ1-4	.	.	CASSVLQGATNEKLFF	TGTGCCAGCAGCGTATTACAGGGTGCAACTAATGAAAAACTGTTTTTT
TRBV11-2	TRBJ1-6	TRBD1	few	CASSLERNRGSPLHF	TGTGCCAGCAGCTTAGAACGGAACAGGGGGTCACCCCTCCACTTT
TRBV2	TRBJ2-3	TRBD1	.	CTSPSGQFNTDTQYF	TGTACCAGCCCGTCGGGACAGTTCAACACAGATACGCAGTATTTT
TRBV7-9	TRBJ1-1	.	.	CASSSQAFF	TGTGCCAGCAGTTCCCAAGCTTTCTTT
TRBV2	TRBJ2-5	TRBD2	few	CASRTGTSLSETQYF	TGTGCCAGCAGGACAGGGACTAGCTTATCGGAGACCCAGTACTTC
TRBV2	TRBJ2-1	.	.	CASTPGGDYNEQFF	TGTGCCAGCACCCCCGGCGGGGATTACAATGAGCAGTTCTTC
TRBV7-2	TRBJ2-1	.	many	CASSFGTPNEQFF	TGTGCCAGCAGCTTCGGGACCCCCAATGAGCAGTTCTTC
TRBV9	TRBJ2-3	.	few	CASSVGRLIRGADTQYF	TGTGCCAGCAGCGTAGGGCGCTTAATCAGGGGTGCAGATACGCAGTATTTT
TRBV25-1	TRBJ1-1	.	few	CASSEEAKDSNTEAFF	TGTGCCAGCAGTGAAGAGGCCAAAGACAGCAACACTGAAGCTTTCTTT
TRBV20-1	TRBJ2-7	.	.	CSAGGGSSYEQYF	TGCAGTGCCGGCGGGGGCTCCTCCTACGAGCAGTACTTC
TRBV5-1	TRBJ2-5	.	.	CASSLTDHQETQYF	TGCGCCAGCAGCTTAACGGACCACCAAGAGACCCAGTACTTC
TRBV6-1	TRBJ2-3	.	.	CVSSASTDTQYF	TGTGTCAGCAGTGCTTCCACAGATACGCAGTATTTT
TRBV6-5	TRBJ1-1	.	few	CASATGDKNTEAFF	TGTGCCAGCGCTACGGGGGATAAGAACACTGAAGCTTTCTTT
TRBV12-5	TRBJ2-1	.	.	CASVESSYNEQFF	TGTGCTAGTGTGGAAAGCTCCTACAATGAGCAGTTCTTC
TRBV19	TRBJ1-2	.	few	CASSRRGRFDYGYTF	TGTGCCAGTAGTAGGAGGGGACGGTTTGACTATGGCTACACCTTC
TRBV4-3	TRBJ1-5	.	.	CASSQGRDTGNQPQHF	TGCGCCAGCAGCCAAGGGCGGGACACGGGCAATCAGCCCCAGCATTTT
TRBV28	TRBJ1-5	.	many	CASSFESDSSNQPQHF	TGTGCCAGCAGTTTCGAGTCGGACAGTAGCAATCAGCCCCAGCATTTT
TRBV19	TRBJ2-2	TRBD2	.	CASSSLTSGGVSGELFF	TGTGCCAGTAGTTCACTGACTAGCGGGGGTGTCAGCGGGGAGCTGTTTTTT
TRBV28	TRBJ1-2	TRBD1	few	CASSRAGGYGYTF	TGTGCCAGCAGCCGCGCAGGGGGCTATGGCTACACCTTC
TRBV12-3/TRBV12-4	TRBJ2-2	.	few	CASRRNTGELFF	TGTGCCAGCAGGCGGAACACCGGGGAGCTGTTTTTT
TRBV11-2	TRBJ2-2	.	few	CASSLKVGELFF	TGTGCCAGCAGCTTAAAGGTCGGGGAGCTGTTTTTT
TRBV7-9	TRBJ2-7	TRBD1	.	CASSGQGAPYEQYF	TGTGCCAGCAGCGGACAGGGGGCCCCCTACGAGCAGTACTTC
TRBV28	TRBJ1-5	.	.	CASSSFQPQHF	TGTGCCAGCAGTTCTTTTCAGCCCCAGCATTTT
TRBV12-5	TRBJ2-7	TRBD1	many	CASGLSRTGEEQYF	TGTGCTAGTGGTCTCAGCCGGACAGGGGAAGAGCAGTACTTC
TRBV24-1	TRBJ2-7	TRBD2	many	CATSAPGSGGPAYEQYF	TGTGCCACCAGTGCCCCGGGGAGCGGGGGGCCAGCCTACGAGCAGTACTTC
TRBV6-2/TRBV6-3	TRBJ1-2	.	.	CASSYSRDTGYGYTF	TGTGCCAGCAGTTACTCCAGGGACACCGGCTATGGCTACACCTTC
TRBV6-2/TRBV6-3	TRBJ1-5	TRBD1	few	CASSYDRGRQPQHF	TGTGCCAGCAGTTACGACAGGGGGAGGCAGCCCCAGCATTTT
TRBV6-1	TRBJ2-2	.	many	CASSAGGWGTGELFF	TGTGCCAGCAGTGCCGGAGGCTGGGGCACCGGGGAGCTGTTTTTT
TRBV7-2	TRBJ2-1	TRBD1	many	CASSLFSDRGRGEQFF	TGTGCCAGCAGCTTATTTTCGGACAGGGGGCGCGGTGAGCAGTTCTTC
TRBV9	TRBJ2-5	.	.	CASGNLGETQYF	TGTGCCTCGGGGAATTTGGGAGAGACCCAGTACTTC
TRBV19	TRBJ1-2	.	few	CASSLERTQARGYTF	TGTGCCAGTAGTCTGGAGAGGACCCAAGCTCGAGGCTACACCTTC
TRBV7-8	TRBJ1-2	.	.	CASSILGKGDGYTF	TGTGCCAGCAGCATCCTCGGTAAAGGGGATGGCTACACCTTC
TRBV24-1	TRBJ2-2	.	.	CATSDLRGTGELFF	TGTGCCACCAGTGATTTGCGCGGCACCGGGGAGCTGTTTTTT
TRBV12-3/TRBV12-4	TRBJ1-1	.	.	CASSGAVNTEAFF	TGTGCCAGCAGCGGGGCCGTGAACACTGAAGCTTTCTTT
TRBV28	TRBJ1-2	.	few	CASRTSGDRIGGYTF	TGTGCCAGCAGGACCTCTGGGGACCGTATAGGTGGCTACACCTTC
TRBV20-1	TRBJ1-5	.	.	CSARDGGRAQPQHF	TGCAGTGCTAGAGATGGGGGGAGGGCGCAGCCCCAGCATTTT
TRBV12-3/TRBV12-4	TRBJ2-1	TRBD1	few	CASRGGQGADRGTYNEQFF	TGTGCCAGCAGGGGGGGTCAGGGGGCGGATAGGGGGACCTACAATGAGCAGTTCTTC
TRBV28	TRBJ1-4	.	.	CASSPWGDEKLFF	TGTGCCAGCAGTCCTTGGGGGGATGAAAAACTGTTTTTT
TRBV20-1	TRBJ2-3	.	.	CSATKVRQYTDTQYF	TGCAGTGCTACGAAAGTGAGACAGTACACAGATACGCAGTATTTT